The rows below give T cell receptor beta chains drawn from one sample of a study of T-cell reconstitution after alpha-beta-depleted transplantation in children. TCRdb used MiXCR to reprocess the PCR reads, holding one entry per CDR3 protein. Counted here are about 610,000 distinct CDR3 sequences, 10% to 13% occurring once; the ten biggest clones make up roughly 4%. This material consisted of PBMCs from the stem cell graft donor, taken from the stem cell graft. The origin of the receptors is a human donor who donated a stem cell graft to a child with acute myeloid leukemia. Both conserved end residues are part of each CDR3. D genes are given only for firm matches. Size is omitted from some rows. Given values are once, few, many or a class for expanded clones.

d_gene: -
v_gene: TRBV7-2
abundance: -
j_gene: TRBJ2-2
CDR3nt: TGTGCCAGCAACCTATCTGGGGAGCTGTTTTTT
CDR3aa: CASNLSGELFF

d_gene: TRBD2
v_gene: TRBV30
abundance: -
j_gene: TRBJ2-7
CDR3nt: TGTGCCGCCTCGGCCGCTAGCGGAGCCTACGAGCAGTACTTC
CDR3aa: CAASAASGAYEQYF

d_gene: -
v_gene: TRBV9
abundance: many
j_gene: TRBJ2-2
CDR3nt: TGTGCCAGCAGCGAAACGAGGGGAGGCCTCAACTCCAGAGCCACCGGGGAGCTGTTTTTT
CDR3aa: CASSETRGGLNSRATGELFF

d_gene: -
v_gene: TRBV29-1
abundance: many
j_gene: TRBJ2-5
CDR3nt: TGCAGCGTTGAATTCGGTGAGGCTTCAGTCTTC
CDR3aa: CSVEFGEASVF

d_gene: -
v_gene: TRBV6-1
abundance: few
j_gene: TRBJ2-7
CDR3nt: TGTGCCAGCAGTGAATTGGCTAGCGATTTAGCAGGCTACGAGCAGTACTTC
CDR3aa: CASSELASDLAGYEQYF

d_gene: -
v_gene: TRBV6-1
abundance: few
j_gene: TRBJ2-1
CDR3nt: TGTGCCAGCAGTCCTCGGAGAGAATACAATGAGCAGTTCTTC
CDR3aa: CASSPRREYNEQFF

d_gene: TRBD2
v_gene: TRBV7-2
abundance: -
j_gene: TRBJ2-1
CDR3nt: TGTGCCAGCAGCTTAAAAGGGACTAGCACCCTAGGTGAGCAGTTCTTC
CDR3aa: CASSLKGTSTLGEQFF

d_gene: TRBD2
v_gene: TRBV12-3/TRBV12-4
abundance: -
j_gene: TRBJ2-3
CDR3nt: TGTGCCAGCATCCACCCTGGGGGGACTAGCGGGAGGGCAGATACGCAGTATTTT
CDR3aa: CASIHPGGTSGRADTQYF

d_gene: -
v_gene: TRBV20-1
abundance: few
j_gene: TRBJ1-1
CDR3nt: TGCAGTGCTAGAGATCCGGGGAGTGACACTGAAGCTTTCTTT
CDR3aa: CSARDPGSDTEAFF

d_gene: -
v_gene: TRBV7-8
abundance: few
j_gene: TRBJ1-1
CDR3nt: TGTGCCAGCAGCCCTTCTGGTAGATTAGCTTTCTTT
CDR3aa: CASSPSGRLAFF

d_gene: -
v_gene: TRBV29-1
abundance: -
j_gene: TRBJ2-5
CDR3nt: TGCAGCGTTGATGAGTCCCAGTACTTC
CDR3aa: CSVDESQYF

d_gene: TRBD1
v_gene: TRBV27
abundance: many
j_gene: TRBJ2-5
CDR3nt: TGTGCCAGCAGTTTCAGGGGGGAGACCCAGTACTTC
CDR3aa: CASSFRGETQYF

d_gene: -
v_gene: TRBV7-2
abundance: -
j_gene: TRBJ1-5
CDR3nt: TGTGCCAGCAGCTCGGATCGGAATCCCCAGCATTTT
CDR3aa: CASSSDRNPQHF

d_gene: -
v_gene: TRBV20-1
abundance: few
j_gene: TRBJ2-1
CDR3nt: TGCAGTGCTAGAGATCCCGGGACCTTTGGAAATGAGCAGTTCTTC
CDR3aa: CSARDPGTFGNEQFF

d_gene: -
v_gene: TRBV5-1
abundance: few
j_gene: TRBJ2-1
CDR3nt: TGCGCCAGCAGCTTGGACCTCCCTGGGGGTGAGCAGTTCTTC
CDR3aa: CASSLDLPGGEQFF

d_gene: -
v_gene: TRBV4-3
abundance: -
j_gene: TRBJ2-5
CDR3nt: TGCGCCAGCAGCCCACAACAAGTATCAGAGACCCAGTACTTC
CDR3aa: CASSPQQVSETQYF

d_gene: -
v_gene: TRBV12-3/TRBV12-4
abundance: -
j_gene: TRBJ2-7
CDR3nt: TGTGCCAGCAGTTTGTACGCCGAGCAGTACTTC
CDR3aa: CASSLYAEQYF

d_gene: -
v_gene: TRBV7-8
abundance: -
j_gene: TRBJ2-3
CDR3nt: TGTGCCAGCAGCCGAGTGGTGGTTTCTGATACGCAGTATTTT
CDR3aa: CASSRVVVSDTQYF

d_gene: TRBD2
v_gene: TRBV5-1
abundance: -
j_gene: TRBJ2-1
CDR3nt: TGCGCCAGCAGTCCTTTCGGGGGGACCTACAATGAGCAGTTCTTC
CDR3aa: CASSPFGGTYNEQFF

d_gene: TRBD2
v_gene: TRBV7-6
abundance: -
j_gene: TRBJ2-7
CDR3nt: TGTGCCAGCAGCTTAGGTTCGGGTGGGGGGGAGTACGAGCAGTACTTC
CDR3aa: CASSLGSGGGEYEQYF

d_gene: TRBD1
v_gene: TRBV20-1
abundance: -
j_gene: TRBJ2-7
CDR3nt: TGCAGTGCTAGAGATTCGGCAGGGGGCGCCGAGCAGTACTTC
CDR3aa: CSARDSAGGAEQYF

d_gene: -
v_gene: TRBV18
abundance: few
j_gene: TRBJ2-5
CDR3nt: TGTGCCAGCTCACCTTTGGGGAAGACCCAGTACTTC
CDR3aa: CASSPLGKTQYF

d_gene: -
v_gene: TRBV20-1
abundance: once
j_gene: TRBJ2-3
CDR3nt: TGCAGTGCTAAGATCTACACAGATACGCAGTATTTT
CDR3aa: CSAKIYTDTQYF